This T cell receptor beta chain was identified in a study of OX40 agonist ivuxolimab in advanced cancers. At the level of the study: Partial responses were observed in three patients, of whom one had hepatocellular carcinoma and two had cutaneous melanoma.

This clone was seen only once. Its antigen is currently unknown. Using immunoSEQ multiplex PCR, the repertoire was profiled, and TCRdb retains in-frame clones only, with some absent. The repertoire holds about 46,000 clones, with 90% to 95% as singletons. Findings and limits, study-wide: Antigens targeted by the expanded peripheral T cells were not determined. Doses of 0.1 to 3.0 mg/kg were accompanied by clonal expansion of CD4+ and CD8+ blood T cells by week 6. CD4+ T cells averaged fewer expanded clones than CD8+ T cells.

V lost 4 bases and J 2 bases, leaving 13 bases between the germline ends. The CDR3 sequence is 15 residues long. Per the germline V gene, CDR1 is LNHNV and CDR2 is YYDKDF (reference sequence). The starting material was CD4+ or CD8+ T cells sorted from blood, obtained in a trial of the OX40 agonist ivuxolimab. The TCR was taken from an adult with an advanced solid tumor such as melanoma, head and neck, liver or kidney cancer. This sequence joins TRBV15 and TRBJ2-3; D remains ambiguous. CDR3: CATSKIFRDTDTQYF. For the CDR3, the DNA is TGTGCCACCAGCAAGATTTTTAGAGACACAGATACGCAGTATTTT.